This T cell receptor (beta chain) was documented in a study of OX40 agonist ivuxolimab in advanced cancers. Overall study context: The patients received ivuxolimab by intravenous route every 2 weeks at 0.01 to 10 mg/kg. Three dose-escalation patients had partial responses: one with hepatocellular carcinoma and two with cutaneous melanoma. Study-wide points: Low clonal expansion, among the lowest seen, marked partial responders at 0.1-3.0 mg/kg.

Germline lookup yields CDR1 SGHAT and CDR2 FQNNGV. V trimming: 4 bases; J trimming: 4 bases; junction bases outside the gene matches: 12. The CDR3 is made up of 17 amino acids. This clone was seen only a few times. As yet, its antigen is unknown. Sequenced by immunoSEQ multiplex PCR; TCRdb stores in-frame clones only, minus some. Here the sample spans approximately 46,000 clones, roughly three quarters being singletons. Exclusion applied to patients with autoimmune disease history or systemic immunosuppression. Specimen: CD4+ or CD8+ T cells sorted from blood, collected in a trial of the OX40 agonist ivuxolimab. The chain is built from TRBV11-2 and TRBJ1-3; 8 bases agree with TRBD1. The clonotype originates from an adult with an advanced solid tumor such as melanoma, head and neck, liver or kidney cancer. The CDR3 nucleotides read TGTGCCAGCAGCTCTCTATTCAGGGGGCGCCGGGGAAACACCATATATTTT. Translated: CASSSLFRGRRGNTIYF. The full variable domain, completed using reference TRBV11-2 and TRBJ1-3, is EAGVAQSPRYKIIEKRQSVAFWCNPISGHATLYWYQQILGQGPKLLIQFQNNGVVDDSQLPKDRFSAERLKGVDSTLKIQPAKLEDSAVYLCASSSLFRGRRGNTIYFGEGSWLTVV.